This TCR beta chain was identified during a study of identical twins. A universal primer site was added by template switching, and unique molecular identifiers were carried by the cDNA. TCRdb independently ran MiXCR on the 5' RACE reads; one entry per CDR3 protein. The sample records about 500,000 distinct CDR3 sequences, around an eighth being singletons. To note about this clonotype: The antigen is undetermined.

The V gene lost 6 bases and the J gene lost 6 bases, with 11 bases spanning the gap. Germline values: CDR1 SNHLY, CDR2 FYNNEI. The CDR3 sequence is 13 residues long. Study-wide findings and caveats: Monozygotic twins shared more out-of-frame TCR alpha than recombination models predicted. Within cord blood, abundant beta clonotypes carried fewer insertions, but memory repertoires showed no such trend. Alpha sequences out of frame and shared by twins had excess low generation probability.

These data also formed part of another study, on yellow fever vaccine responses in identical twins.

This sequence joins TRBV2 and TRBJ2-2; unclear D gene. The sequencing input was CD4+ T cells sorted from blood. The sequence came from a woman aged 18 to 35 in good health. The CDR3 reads CASRGQISGELFF. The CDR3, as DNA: TGTGCCAGCAGGGGCCAGATCTCCGGGGAGCTGTTTTTT.